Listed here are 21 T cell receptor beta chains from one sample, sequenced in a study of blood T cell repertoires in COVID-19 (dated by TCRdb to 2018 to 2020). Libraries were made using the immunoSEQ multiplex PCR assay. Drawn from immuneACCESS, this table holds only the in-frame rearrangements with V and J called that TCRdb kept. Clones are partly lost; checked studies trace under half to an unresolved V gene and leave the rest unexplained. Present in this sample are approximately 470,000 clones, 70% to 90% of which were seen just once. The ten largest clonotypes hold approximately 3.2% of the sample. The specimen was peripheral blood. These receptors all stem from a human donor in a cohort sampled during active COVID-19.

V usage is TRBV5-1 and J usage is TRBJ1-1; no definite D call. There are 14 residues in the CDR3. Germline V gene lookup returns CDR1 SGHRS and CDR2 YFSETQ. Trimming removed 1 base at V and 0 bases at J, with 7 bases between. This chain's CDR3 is CASSLNTLNTEAFF. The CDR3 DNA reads TGCGCCAGCAGCTTGAACACATTGAACACTGAAGCTTTCTTT.

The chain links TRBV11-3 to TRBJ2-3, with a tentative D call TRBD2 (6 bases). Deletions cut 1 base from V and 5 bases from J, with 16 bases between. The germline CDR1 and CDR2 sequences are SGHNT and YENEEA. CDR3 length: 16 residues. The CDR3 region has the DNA TGTGCCAGCAGCTTAGGCCCAGGAGGGCCCGGAGATACGCAGTATTTT. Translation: CASSLGPGGPGDTQYF.

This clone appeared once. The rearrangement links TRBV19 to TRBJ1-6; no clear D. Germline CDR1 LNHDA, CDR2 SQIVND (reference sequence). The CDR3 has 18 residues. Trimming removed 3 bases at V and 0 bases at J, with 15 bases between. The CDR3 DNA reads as TGTGCCAGTAGTATGACAACGTCCGATAGCTCCTATAATTCACCCCTCCACTTT. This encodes CASSMTTSDSSYNSPLHF.

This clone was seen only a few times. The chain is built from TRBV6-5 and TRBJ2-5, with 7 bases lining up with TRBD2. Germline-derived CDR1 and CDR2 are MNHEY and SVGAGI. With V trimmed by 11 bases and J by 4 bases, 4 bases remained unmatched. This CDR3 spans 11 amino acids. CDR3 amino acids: CAGGRGETQYF. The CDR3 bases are TGTGCCGGTGGGAGGGGAGAGACCCAGTACTTC.

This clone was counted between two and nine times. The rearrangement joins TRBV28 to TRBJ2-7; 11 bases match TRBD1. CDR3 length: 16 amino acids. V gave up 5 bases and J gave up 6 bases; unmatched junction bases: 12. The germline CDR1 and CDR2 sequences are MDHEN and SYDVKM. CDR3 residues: CASSGLSSDRGREQYF. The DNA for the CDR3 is TGTGCCAGCAGTGGGCTTTCCTCGGACAGGGGGCGCGAGCAGTACTTC.

DNA for the CDR3: TGTGCCAGCACCATCGCCCTATGGACAGGGGGGATTCAAGAGACCCAGTACTTC. Its translation is CASTIALWTGGIQETQYF. The chain has TRBV7-2 and TRBJ2-5; 10 positions match TRBD1. Germline CDR1 is SGHTA and CDR2 is FQGNSA. Trimming at V came to 7 bases and at J to 2 bases, leaving 16 bases not matched to a gene. The CDR3 contains 18 residues. The whole variable domain, remainder taken from reference TRBV7-2 and TRBJ2-5, is GAGVSQSPSNKVTEKGKDVELRCDPISGHTALYWYRQSLGQGLEFLIYFQGNSAPDKSGLPSDRFSAERTGGSVSTLTIQRTQQEDSAVYLCASTIALWTGGIQETQYFGPGTRLLVL.

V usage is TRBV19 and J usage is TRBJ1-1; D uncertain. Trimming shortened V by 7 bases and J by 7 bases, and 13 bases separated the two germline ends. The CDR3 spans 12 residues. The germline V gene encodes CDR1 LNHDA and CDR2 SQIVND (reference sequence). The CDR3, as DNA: TGTGCCAGTACTCGCGGGGTCAGTGAAGCTTTCTTT. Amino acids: CASTRGVSEAFF. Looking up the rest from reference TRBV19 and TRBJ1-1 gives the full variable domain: DGGITQSPKYLFRKEGQNVTLSCEQNLNHDAMYWYRQDPGQGLRLIYYSQIVNDFQKGDIAEGYSVSREKKESFPLTVTSAQKNPTAFYLCASTRGVSEAFFGQGTRLTVV.

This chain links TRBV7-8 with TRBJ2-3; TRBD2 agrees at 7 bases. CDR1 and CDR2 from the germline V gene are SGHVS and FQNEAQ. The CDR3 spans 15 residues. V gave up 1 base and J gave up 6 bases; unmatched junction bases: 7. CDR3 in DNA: TGTGCCAGCAGCTTAGGCGGGAGAGGGAGGGATACGCAGTATTTT. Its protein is CASSLGGRGRDTQYF.

Here the CDR3 DNA reads TGTGCCAGCAGTTGGGATAGGACAGAGAACTATGGCTACACCTTC. Translating gives CASSWDRTENYGYTF. The chain is built from TRBV28 and TRBJ1-2, with D perhaps TRBD1 (6 bases). Germline values: CDR1 MDHEN, CDR2 SYDVKM. This CDR3 is built from 15 residues. V lost 4 bases and J 2 bases, leaving 14 bases between the germline ends.

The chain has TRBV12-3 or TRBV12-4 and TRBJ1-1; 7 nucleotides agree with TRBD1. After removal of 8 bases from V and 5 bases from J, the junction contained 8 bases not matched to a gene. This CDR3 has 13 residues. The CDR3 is CASRAGGRTEAFF. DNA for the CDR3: TGTGCCAGCCGTGCAGGGGGGCGGACTGAAGCTTTCTTT.

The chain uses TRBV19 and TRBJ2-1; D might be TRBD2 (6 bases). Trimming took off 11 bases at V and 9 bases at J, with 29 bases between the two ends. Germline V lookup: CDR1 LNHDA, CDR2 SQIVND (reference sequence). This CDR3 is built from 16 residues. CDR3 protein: CASNLGAGRILGEQFF. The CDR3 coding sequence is TGTGCCTCAAACCTCGGGGCAGGGAGGATATTGGGTGAGCAGTTCTTC.

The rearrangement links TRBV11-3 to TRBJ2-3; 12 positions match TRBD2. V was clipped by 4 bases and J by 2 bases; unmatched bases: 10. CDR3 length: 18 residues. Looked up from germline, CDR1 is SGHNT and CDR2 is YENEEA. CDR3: CASSSPGTSGPFTDTQYF. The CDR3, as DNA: TGTGCCAGCAGCTCCCCAGGGACTAGCGGGCCTTTCACAGATACGCAGTATTTT.

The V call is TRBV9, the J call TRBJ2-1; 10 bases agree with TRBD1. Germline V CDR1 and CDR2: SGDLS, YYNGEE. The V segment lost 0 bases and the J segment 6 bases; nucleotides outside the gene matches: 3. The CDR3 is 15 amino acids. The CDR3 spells CASSVGQGAFNEQFF. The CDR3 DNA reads TGTGCCAGCAGCGTAGGACAGGGGGCGTTCAATGAGCAGTTCTTC.

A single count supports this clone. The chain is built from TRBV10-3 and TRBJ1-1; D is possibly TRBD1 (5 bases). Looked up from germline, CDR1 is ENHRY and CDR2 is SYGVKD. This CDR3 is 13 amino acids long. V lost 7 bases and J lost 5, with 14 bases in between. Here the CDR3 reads CAITPRGGTEAFF. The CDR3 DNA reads TGTGCCATCACCCCTCGGGGGGGGACTGAAGCTTTCTTT.

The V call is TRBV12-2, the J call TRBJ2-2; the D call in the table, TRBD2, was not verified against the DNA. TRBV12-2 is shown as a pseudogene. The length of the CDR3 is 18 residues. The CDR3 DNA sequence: TGTGCAAGTCGCTTAGCGTTAAGGGGGGGTACGAACACCGGGGAGCTGTTTTTT. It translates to CASRLALRGGTNTGELFF.

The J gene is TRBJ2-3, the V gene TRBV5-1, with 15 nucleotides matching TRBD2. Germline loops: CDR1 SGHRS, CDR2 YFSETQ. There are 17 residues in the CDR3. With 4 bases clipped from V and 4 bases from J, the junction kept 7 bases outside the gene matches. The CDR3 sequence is CASSIRTSGRAADTQYF. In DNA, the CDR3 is TGCGCCAGCAGCATCCGGACTAGCGGGAGGGCCGCAGATACGCAGTATTTT.

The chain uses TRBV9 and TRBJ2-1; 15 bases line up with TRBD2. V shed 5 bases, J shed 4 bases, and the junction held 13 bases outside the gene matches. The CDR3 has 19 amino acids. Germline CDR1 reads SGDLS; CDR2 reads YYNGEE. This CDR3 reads CASSAPRTSGRESYNEQFF. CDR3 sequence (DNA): TGTGCCAGCAGTGCCCCGAGGACTAGCGGGAGGGAATCGTACAATGAGCAGTTCTTC.

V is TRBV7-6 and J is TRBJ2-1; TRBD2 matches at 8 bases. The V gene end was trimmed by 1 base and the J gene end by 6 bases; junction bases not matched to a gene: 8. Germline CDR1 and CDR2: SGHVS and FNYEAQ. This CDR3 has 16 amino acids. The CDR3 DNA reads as TGTGCCAGCAGCTTAGTACTAGCGGCCGCGAGCAATGAGCAGTTCTTC. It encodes CASSLVLAAASNEQFF.

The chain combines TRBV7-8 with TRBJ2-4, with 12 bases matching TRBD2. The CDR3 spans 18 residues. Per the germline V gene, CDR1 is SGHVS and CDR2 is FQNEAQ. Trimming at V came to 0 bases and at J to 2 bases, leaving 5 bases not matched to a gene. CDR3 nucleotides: TGTGCCAGCAGCTTAGCGCTAGCGGGAGGGCCGTCCAAAAACATTCAGTACTTC. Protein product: CASSLALAGGPSKNIQYF.

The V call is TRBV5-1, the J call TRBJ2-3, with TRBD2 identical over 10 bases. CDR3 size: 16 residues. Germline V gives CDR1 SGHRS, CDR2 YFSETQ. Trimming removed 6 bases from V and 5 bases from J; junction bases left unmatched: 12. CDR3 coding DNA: TGCGCCAGCATACCCTCGCTAGCGGGAGTTGGAGATACGCAGTATTTT. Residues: CASIPSLAGVGDTQYF. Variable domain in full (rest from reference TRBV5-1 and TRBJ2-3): KAGVTQTPRYLIKTRGQQVTLSCSPISGHRSVSWYQQTPGQGLQFLFEYFSETQRNKGNFPGRFSGRQFSNSRSEMNVSTLELGDSALYLCASIPSLAGVGDTQYFGPGTRLTVL.

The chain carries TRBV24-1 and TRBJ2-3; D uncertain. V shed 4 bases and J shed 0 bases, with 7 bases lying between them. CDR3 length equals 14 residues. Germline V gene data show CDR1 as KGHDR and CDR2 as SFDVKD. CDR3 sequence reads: CATSDPTSTDTQYF. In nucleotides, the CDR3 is TGTGCCACCAGTGACCCGACAAGCACAGATACGCAGTATTTT.